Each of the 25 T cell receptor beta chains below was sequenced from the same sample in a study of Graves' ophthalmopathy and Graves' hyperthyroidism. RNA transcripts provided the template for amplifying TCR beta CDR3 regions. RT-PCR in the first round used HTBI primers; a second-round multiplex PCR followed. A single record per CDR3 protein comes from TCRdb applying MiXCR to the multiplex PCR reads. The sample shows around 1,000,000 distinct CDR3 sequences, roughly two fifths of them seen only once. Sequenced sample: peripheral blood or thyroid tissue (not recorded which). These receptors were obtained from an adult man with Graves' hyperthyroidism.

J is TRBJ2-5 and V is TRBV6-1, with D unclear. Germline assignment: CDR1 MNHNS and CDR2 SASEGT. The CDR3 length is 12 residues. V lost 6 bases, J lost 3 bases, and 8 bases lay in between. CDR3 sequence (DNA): TGTGCCAGCAGCCTACAAGAAGAGACCCAGTACTTC. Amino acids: CASSLQEETQYF.

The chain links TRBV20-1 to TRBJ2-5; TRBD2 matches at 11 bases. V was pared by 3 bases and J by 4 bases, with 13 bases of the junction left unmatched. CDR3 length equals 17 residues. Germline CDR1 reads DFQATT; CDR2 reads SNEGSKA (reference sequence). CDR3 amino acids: CSASPGLAGQTGETQYF. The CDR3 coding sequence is TGCAGTGCTAGTCCTGGACTAGCGGGTCAAACGGGAGAGACCCAGTACTTC.

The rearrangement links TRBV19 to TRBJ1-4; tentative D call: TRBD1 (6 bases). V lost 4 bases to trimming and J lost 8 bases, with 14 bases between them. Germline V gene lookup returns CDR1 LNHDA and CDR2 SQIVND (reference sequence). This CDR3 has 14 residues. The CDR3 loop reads CASSRSTGREKLFF. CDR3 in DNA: TGTGCCAGTAGTAGATCGACAGGACGAGAAAAACTGTTTTTT.

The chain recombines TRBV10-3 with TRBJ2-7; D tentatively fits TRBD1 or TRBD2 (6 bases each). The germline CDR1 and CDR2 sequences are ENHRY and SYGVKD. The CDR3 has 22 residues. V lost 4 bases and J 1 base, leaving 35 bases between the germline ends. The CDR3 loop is CAISVGGNFWGVGLGSSYEQYF. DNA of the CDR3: TGTGCCATCAGTGTAGGGGGGAACTTTTGGGGGGTAGGCCTCGGATCATCCTACGAGCAGTACTTC.

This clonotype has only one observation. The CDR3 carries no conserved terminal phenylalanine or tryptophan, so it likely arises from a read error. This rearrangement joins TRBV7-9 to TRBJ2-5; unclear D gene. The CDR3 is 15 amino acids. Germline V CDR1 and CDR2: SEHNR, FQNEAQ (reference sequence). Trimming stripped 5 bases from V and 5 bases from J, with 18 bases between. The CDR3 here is CASSPSGQSGETQYL. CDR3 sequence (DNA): TGTGCCAGCAGCCCAAGTGGGCAGTCCGGGGAGACCCAGTACCTC.

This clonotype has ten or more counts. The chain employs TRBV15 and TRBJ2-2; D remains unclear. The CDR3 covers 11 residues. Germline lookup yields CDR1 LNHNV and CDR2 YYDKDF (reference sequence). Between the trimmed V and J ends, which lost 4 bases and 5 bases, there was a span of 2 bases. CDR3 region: CATSKTGELFF. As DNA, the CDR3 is TGTGCCACCAGCAAGACCGGGGAGCTGTTTTTT.

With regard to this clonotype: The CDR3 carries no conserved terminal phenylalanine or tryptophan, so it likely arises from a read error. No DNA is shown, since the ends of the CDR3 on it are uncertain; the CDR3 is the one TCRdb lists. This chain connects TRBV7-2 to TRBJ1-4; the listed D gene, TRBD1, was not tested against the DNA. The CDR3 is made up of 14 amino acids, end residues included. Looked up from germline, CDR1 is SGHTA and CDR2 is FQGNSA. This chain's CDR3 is CASTLGSGAREVFY.

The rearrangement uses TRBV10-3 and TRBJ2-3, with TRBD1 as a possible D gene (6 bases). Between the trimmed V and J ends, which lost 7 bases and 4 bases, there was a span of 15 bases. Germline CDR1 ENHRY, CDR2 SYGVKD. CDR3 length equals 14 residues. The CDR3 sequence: CAIKPGQSADTQYF. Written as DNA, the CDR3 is TGTGCCATCAAACCGGGACAAAGCGCAGATACGCAGTATTTT.

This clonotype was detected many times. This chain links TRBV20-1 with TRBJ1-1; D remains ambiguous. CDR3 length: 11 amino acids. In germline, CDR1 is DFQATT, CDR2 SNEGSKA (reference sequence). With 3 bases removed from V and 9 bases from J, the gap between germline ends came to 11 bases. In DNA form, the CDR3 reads TGCAGTGCTAGTTTCTGGGAGAAAGCTTTCTTT. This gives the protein CSASFWEKAFF.

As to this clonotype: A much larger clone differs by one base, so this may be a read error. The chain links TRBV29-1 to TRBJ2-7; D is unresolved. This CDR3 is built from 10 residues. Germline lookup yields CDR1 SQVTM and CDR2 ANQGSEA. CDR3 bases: TGCAATAGCCGGAGCTACGAGCAGTACTTC. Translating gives CNSRSYEQYF.

CDR3 sequence (DNA): TGTGCCTGGAACGTACTGGACCTCTATGGCTACACCTTC. It is translated as CAWNVLDLYGYTF. This rearrangement joins TRBV30 to TRBJ1-2; D gene ambiguous. Trimming stripped 4 bases from V and 4 bases from J, with 13 bases between. The CDR3 has 13 residues. CDR1 GTSNPN and CDR2 SVGIG come from the germline V gene (reference sequence). Variable domain in full (rest from reference TRBV30 and TRBJ1-2): SQTIHQWPATLVQPVGSPLSLECTVEGTSNPNLYWYRQAAGRGLQLLFYSVGIGQISSEVPQNLSASRPQDRQFILSSKKLLLSDSGFYLCAWNVLDLYGYTFGSGTRLTVV.

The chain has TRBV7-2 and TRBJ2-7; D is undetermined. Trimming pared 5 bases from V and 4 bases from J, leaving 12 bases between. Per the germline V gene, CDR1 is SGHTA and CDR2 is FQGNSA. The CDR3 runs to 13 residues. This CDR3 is CASSPIGPYEQYF. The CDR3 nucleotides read TGTGCCAGCAGCCCAATAGGGCCTTACGAGCAGTACTTC.

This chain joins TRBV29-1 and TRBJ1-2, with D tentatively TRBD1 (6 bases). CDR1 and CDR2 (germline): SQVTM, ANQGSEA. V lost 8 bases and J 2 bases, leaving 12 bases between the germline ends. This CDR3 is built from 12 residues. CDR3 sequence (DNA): TGCAGCTTGGCCGGACAGAACTATGGCTACACCTTC. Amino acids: CSLAGQNYGYTF.

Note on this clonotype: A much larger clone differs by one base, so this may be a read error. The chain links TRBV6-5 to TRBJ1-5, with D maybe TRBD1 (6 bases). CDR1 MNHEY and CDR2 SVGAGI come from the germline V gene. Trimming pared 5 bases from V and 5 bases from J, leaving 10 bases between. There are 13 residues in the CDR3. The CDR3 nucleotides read TGTGCCAGCAGTAACAGGGAGGATCAGCCCCAGCATTTT. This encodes CASSNREDQPQHF.

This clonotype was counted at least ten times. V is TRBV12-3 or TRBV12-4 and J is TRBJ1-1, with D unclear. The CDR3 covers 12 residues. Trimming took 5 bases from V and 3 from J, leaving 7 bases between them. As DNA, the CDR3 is TGTGCCAGCAGTCTCCGGTACACTGAAGCTTTCTTT. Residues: CASSLRYTEAFF.

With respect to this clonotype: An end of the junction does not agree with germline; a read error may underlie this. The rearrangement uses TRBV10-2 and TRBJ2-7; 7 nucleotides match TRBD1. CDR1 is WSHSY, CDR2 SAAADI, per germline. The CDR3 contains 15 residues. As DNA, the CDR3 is TGTGCCAGCTCACATCGTGAGGGGGCGATGTACGAGCAGTACTTC. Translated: CASSHREGAMYEQYF.

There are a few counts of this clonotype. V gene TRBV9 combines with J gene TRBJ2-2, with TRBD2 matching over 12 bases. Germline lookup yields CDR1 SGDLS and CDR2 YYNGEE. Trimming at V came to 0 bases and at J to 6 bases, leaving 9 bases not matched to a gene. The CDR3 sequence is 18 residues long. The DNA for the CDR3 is TGTGCCAGCAGCGTAGCTGGACTAGCGGGAATGTTCGCCGGGGAGCTGTTTTTT. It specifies CASSVAGLAGMFAGELFF.

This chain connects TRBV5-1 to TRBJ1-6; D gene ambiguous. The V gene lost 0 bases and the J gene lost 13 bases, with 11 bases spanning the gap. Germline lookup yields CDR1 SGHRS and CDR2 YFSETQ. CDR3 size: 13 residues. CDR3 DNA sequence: TGCGCCAGCAGCTTGGAGGGCCCCTCGCCCCTCCACTTT. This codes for CASSLEGPSPLHF.

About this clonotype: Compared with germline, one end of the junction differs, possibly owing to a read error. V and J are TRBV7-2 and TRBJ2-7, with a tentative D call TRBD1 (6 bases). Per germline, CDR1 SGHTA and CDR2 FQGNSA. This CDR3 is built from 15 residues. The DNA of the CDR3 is TGTGCCAGCAGCCCCGACAGGTTTAACACCGGGGAGCTGTACTTC. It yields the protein CASSPDRFNTGELYF.

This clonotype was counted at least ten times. The CDR3 DNA follows: TGTGCCACCAGCAAGACAGGCCCCGAAGAGACCCAGTACTTC. Translating it yields CATSKTGPEETQYF. V gene TRBV15 combines with J gene TRBJ2-5; D may be TRBD1 (6 bases). V was clipped by 4 bases and J by 3 bases, with 12 bases between them. Germline V gene sequence: CDR1 LNHNV, CDR2 YYDKDF (reference sequence). CDR3 size: 14 residues.

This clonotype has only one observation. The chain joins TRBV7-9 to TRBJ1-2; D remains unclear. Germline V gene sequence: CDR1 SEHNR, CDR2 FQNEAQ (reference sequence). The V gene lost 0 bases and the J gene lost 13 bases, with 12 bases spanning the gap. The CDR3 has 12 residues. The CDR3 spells CASSLAFPHPTF. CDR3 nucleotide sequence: TGTGCCAGCAGCTTAGCTTTCCCCCACCCCACCTTC.

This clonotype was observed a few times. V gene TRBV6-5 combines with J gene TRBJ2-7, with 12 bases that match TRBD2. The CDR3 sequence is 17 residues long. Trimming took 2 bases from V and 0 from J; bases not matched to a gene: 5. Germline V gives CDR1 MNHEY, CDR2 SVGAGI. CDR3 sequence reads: CASSYTKTSGSSYEQYF. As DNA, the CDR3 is TGTGCCAGCAGTTACACCAAGACTAGCGGGAGCTCCTACGAGCAGTACTTC.

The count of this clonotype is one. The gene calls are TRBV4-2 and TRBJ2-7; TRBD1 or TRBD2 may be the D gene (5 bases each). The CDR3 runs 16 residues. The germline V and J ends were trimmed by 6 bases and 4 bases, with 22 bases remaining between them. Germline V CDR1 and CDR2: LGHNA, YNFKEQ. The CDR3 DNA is TGTGCCAGCAGTTACGCCGTGGTGAGGTGGGGGTACGAGCAGTACTTC. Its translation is CASSYAVVRWGYEQYF.

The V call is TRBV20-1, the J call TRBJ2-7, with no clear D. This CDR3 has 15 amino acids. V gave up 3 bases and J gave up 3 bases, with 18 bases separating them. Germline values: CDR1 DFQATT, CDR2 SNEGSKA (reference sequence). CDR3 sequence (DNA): TGCAGTGCTAGGTTGGGTGATCATACCCTCTACGAGCAGTACTTC. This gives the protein CSARLGDHTLYEQYF.

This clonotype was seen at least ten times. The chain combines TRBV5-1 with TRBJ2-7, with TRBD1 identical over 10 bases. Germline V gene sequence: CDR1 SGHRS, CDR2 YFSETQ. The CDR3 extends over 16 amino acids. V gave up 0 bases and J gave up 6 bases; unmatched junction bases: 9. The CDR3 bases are TGCGCCAGCAGCTTGGTCGCAGGACAGGGGGATGCCGAGCAGTACTTC. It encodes CASSLVAGQGDAEQYF.